The 15 T cell receptor beta chains below come from one sample, sequenced in a study of blood T cell repertoires in COVID-19. The data were produced by immunoSEQ multiplex PCR, yet TCRdb's version contains in-frame clones alone and is incomplete. The sample carries about 140,000 clones, 85% to 90% recorded once. The source material was peripheral blood. These receptor sequences come from a woman in her sixties with acute or convalescent COVID-19.

The chain carries TRBV6-6 and TRBJ2-1; 7 bases fit TRBD2. J gave up 2 bases and V 3 bases, and 4 bases lay outside the gene matches. The germline CDR1 and CDR2 sequences are MNHNY and SVGAGI (reference sequence). The CDR3 covers 15 residues. DNA of the CDR3: TGTGCCAGCAGTTATGACGGGGGGACCTACAATGAGCAGTTCTTC. Translating it yields CASSYDGGTYNEQFF.

The J gene is TRBJ2-1, the V gene TRBV9, with 8 bases aligning to TRBD2. J was trimmed by 6 bases and V by 4 bases; bases with no gene match: 9. Germline lookup yields CDR1 SGDLS and CDR2 YYNGEE. This CDR3 has 15 amino acids. CDR3 DNA sequence: TGTGCCAGCAGCCCGGGACTAGTAAGCCTCAATGAGCAGTTCTTC. It encodes CASSPGLVSLNEQFF.

The rearrangement joins TRBV30 to TRBJ1-2; 8 positions agree with TRBD1. The ends lost 1 base at V and 4 bases at J; junction bases unmatched: 8. CDR3 length: 15 residues. Germline V CDR1 and CDR2: GTSNPN, SVGIG (reference sequence). CDR3 bases: TGTGCCTGGAGTGGGGCAGGGGGCGAGGGCTATGGCTACACCTTC. Its protein is CAWSGAGGEGYGYTF. Variable domain in full (rest from reference TRBV30 and TRBJ1-2): SQTIHQWPATLVQPVGSPLSLECTVEGTSNPNLYWYRQAAGRGLQLLFYSVGIGQISSEVPQNLSASRPQDRQFILSSKKLLLSDSGFYLCAWSGAGGEGYGYTFGSGTRLTVV.

V is TRBV19 and J is TRBJ1-2, with 8 bases aligning to TRBD1. Germline CDR1 LNHDA, CDR2 SQIVND (reference sequence). The CDR3 is 14 residues long. The V segment lost 5 bases and the J segment 3 bases; nucleotides outside the gene matches: 5. CDR3 amino acids: CASSARGRYYGYTF. CDR3 bases: TGTGCCAGTAGTGCCAGGGGGCGATACTATGGCTACACCTTC.

CDR3 in amino acids: CASSSELPNTGELFF. The CDR3 bases are TGTGCCAGCAGTTCCGAACTGCCAAACACCGGGGAGCTGTTTTTT. V usage is TRBV6-5 and J usage is TRBJ2-2; no clear D gene. V lost 4 bases and J lost 2, with 11 bases in between. This CDR3 is 15 amino acids long. Per the germline V gene, CDR1 is MNHEY and CDR2 is SVGAGI.

The CDR3 nucleotides read TGTGCTAGTGGTTTGACCCTCGGGACTGAAGCTTTCTTT. It encodes CASGLTLGTEAFF. The chain recombines TRBV12-5 with TRBJ1-1; D unresolved. Germline V gene sequence: CDR1 LGHNT, CDR2 FRNRAP. Trimming cost V 2 bases and J 5 bases, with 9 bases left between them. This CDR3 has 13 residues.

The V and J genes are TRBV27 and TRBJ1-5; 10 bases are a match to TRBD1. J lost 2 bases, V lost 2 bases, and 9 bases had no gene match. There are 18 residues in the CDR3. Germline assignment: CDR1 MNHEY and CDR2 SMNVEV (reference sequence). CDR3 loop: CASSLGGQGVRGNQPQHF. The CDR3 nucleotides are TGTGCCAGCAGTTTAGGCGGACAGGGGGTTAGGGGCAATCAGCCCCAGCATTTT.

The gene calls are TRBV11-2 and TRBJ1-3; D remains unclear. Trimming shortened V by 4 bases and J by 4 bases, and 17 bases separated the two germline ends. The germline gives CDR1 SGHAT, CDR2 FQNNGV. This CDR3 region has 16 residues. The CDR3 region is CASSSLGQLRGNTIYF. CDR3 DNA: TGTGCCAGCAGCTCATTGGGCCAACTGAGAGGAAACACCATATATTTT.

V usage is TRBV3-1 (or the pseudogene TRBV3-2) and J usage is TRBJ1-6; 8 nucleotides align to TRBD1. The length of the CDR3 is 14 residues. Unmatched junction bases numbered 4, after V lost 5 bases and J lost 7 bases. Per germline, CDR1 LGHDT and CDR2 YNNKEL (reference sequence). CDR3 nucleotides: TGTGCCAGCAGCTCGCGGGACAGGAATTCACCCCTCCACTTT. Translation: CASSSRDRNSPLHF.

This clone occurred a few times. This rearrangement joins TRBV27 to TRBJ1-6; perhaps TRBD1 as D (6 bases). In germline, CDR1 is MNHEY, CDR2 SMNVEV (reference sequence). The V end was cut by 3 bases, the J end by 3 bases, with 9 bases between. There are 15 residues in the CDR3. DNA of the CDR3: TGTGCCAGCAGTTTGGTAGGGGGCTATAATTCACCCCTCCACTTT. Translated, it gives CASSLVGGYNSPLHF.

This chain links TRBV27 with TRBJ2-7; TRBD1 is a possible D gene (6 bases). CDR3 length: 15 residues. Germline V gives CDR1 MNHEY, CDR2 SMNVEV (reference sequence). V was cut by 6 bases and J by 2 bases, with 17 bases left in between. CDR3 sequence: CASSTGRMGTYEQYF. CDR3 bases: TGTGCCAGCAGCACAGGGCGTATGGGGACCTACGAGCAGTACTTC.

The table lists this clone with a few counts. The J gene is TRBJ2-1, the V gene TRBV28; a weak D match, TRBD1 (6 bases). V dropped 4 bases and J dropped 0 bases, with 13 bases sitting between them. CDR1 MDHEN and CDR2 SYDVKM come from the germline V gene. This CDR3 region has 16 residues. CDR3 in amino acids: CASSSPGQSSYNEQFF. In DNA, the CDR3 is TGTGCCAGCAGTTCACCGGGACAAAGCTCCTACAATGAGCAGTTCTTC.

The chain joins TRBV27 to TRBJ2-7; weak D call: TRBD1 (6 bases). Germline CDR1 is MNHEY and CDR2 is SMNVEV (reference sequence). The CDR3 is made up of 15 amino acids. The V end lost 10 bases, the J end lost 0 bases, and 19 bases lay between the germline ends. As DNA, the CDR3 is TGTGCCACCTCTTCAAGGACAGTCGGCTCCTACGAGCAGTACTTC. This encodes CATSSRTVGSYEQYF.

The chain joins TRBV11-2 to TRBJ2-7; TRBD1 matches at 9 bases. The CDR3 extends over 16 amino acids. The J segment lost 7 bases and the V segment lost 6 bases, leaving 16 bases of the junction unmatched. The germline CDR1 and CDR2 sequences are SGHAT and FQNNGV. Here the CDR3 DNA reads TGTGCCAGCAGTTCTACCATTCGGACAGGGGTGTATGAGCAGTACTTC. Amino acid sequence: CASSSTIRTGVYEQYF.

The chain is built from TRBV6-4 and TRBJ1-3; TRBD1 matches 9 bases. This CDR3 has 15 residues. CDR1 and CDR2 (germline): MRHNA, SNTAGT. V was pared by 4 bases and J by 4 bases, with 5 bases of the junction left unmatched. The CDR3 nucleotides are TGTGCCAGCAGTGCTACAGGGGGCGCGGGAAACACCATATATTTT. Translation gives CASSATGGAGNTIYF.